Below, 14 T cell receptor beta chains from the same sample are listed, as sequenced in a study of cytomegalovirus exposure and HLA in healthy donors. The PCR was carried out with 60 Vbeta primers and 13 Jbeta primers. Clones were sequenced by immunoSEQ multiplex PCR, and TCRdb holds only the in-frame ones, with some missing. The sample consists of about 180,000 clones, about four fifths of them appearing once. The material sequenced was PBMCs. These receptors all come from a woman in her thirties in good health and CMV-seronegative.

The chain is built from TRBV4-2 and TRBJ2-3; 7 nucleotides match TRBD2. Germline V gene sequence: CDR1 LGHNA, CDR2 YNFKEQ. Trimming cost V 1 base and J 2 bases; bases outside gene matches: 6. CDR3 length equals 16 residues. CDR3 nucleotide sequence: TGTGCCAGCAGCCAAGGCCTAGCGGAGAACACAGATACGCAGTATTTT. It is translated as CASSQGLAENTDTQYF.

The genes are TRBV11-3 and TRBJ2-1; a possible D gene is TRBD2 (5 bases). V was pared by 1 base and J by 7 bases, with 11 bases between. The CDR3 runs 14 residues. Germline loops: CDR1 SGHNT, CDR2 YENEEA. The CDR3 bases are TGTGCCAGCAGCTTAGGGCTAACGGGGAATGAGCAGTTCTTC. Its protein is CASSLGLTGNEQFF.

This chain links TRBV5-8 with TRBJ1-6; TRBD1 aligns across 7 bases. CDR1 and CDR2 from the germline V gene are SGHTS and YDEGEE. The CDR3 sequence is 15 residues long. J was trimmed by 9 bases and V by 3 bases; bases with no gene match: 9. CDR3: CASSSPGQIASPLHF. The CDR3 region has the DNA TGTGCCAGCAGCTCGCCGGGACAGATAGCTTCACCCCTCCACTTT.

This clone has a single count. The gene calls are TRBV20-1 and TRBJ1-1; possible D gene TRBD1, 5 bases. Trimming stripped 1 base from V and 11 bases from J, with 11 bases between. Germline V gene data show CDR1 as DFQATT and CDR2 as SNEGSKA (reference sequence). CDR3 length equals 11 residues. The CDR3 protein is CSARGGTRAFF. DNA of the CDR3: TGCAGTGCTAGAGGTGGGACTCGTGCTTTCTTT.

Only a few counts were recorded for this clone. The chain combines TRBV19 with TRBJ1-1, with D perhaps matching TRBD1 (6 bases). V dropped 5 bases and J dropped 5 bases, with 12 bases sitting between them. The germline V gene has CDR1 LNHDA and CDR2 SQIVND (reference sequence). This CDR3 has 13 residues. Here the CDR3 DNA reads TGTGCCAGTAGTGAACAGGGAGGGACTGAAGCTTTCTTT. Encoded protein: CASSEQGGTEAFF.

The sample holds one count of this clone. This chain joins TRBV5-4 and TRBJ1-2, with D possibly matching TRBD1 (5 bases). This CDR3 contains 15 residues. Trimming left V 1 base short and J 2 bases short, with 12 bases between. Germline V gene data show CDR1 as SGHNT and CDR2 as YYREEE (reference sequence). The CDR3 DNA follows: TGTGCCAGCAGCTTGTTGGGGGGGTCCAACTATGGCTACACCTTC. The encoded protein is CASSLLGGSNYGYTF.

The rearrangement uses TRBV2 and TRBJ2-7; TRBD2 is a possible D gene (5 bases). The CDR3 consists of 15 residues. Germline CDR1 SNHLY, CDR2 FYNNEI. Trimming left V 5 bases short and J 1 base short, with 15 bases between. CDR3 bases: TGTGCCAGCAGTCAGGACTTGCTCCTGTCCTACGAGCAGTACTTC. Its protein is CASSQDLLLSYEQYF.

This chain connects TRBV12-5 to TRBJ2-1; no firm D call. Germline loops: CDR1 LGHNT, CDR2 FRNRAP. There are 14 residues in the CDR3. With 0 bases removed from V and 9 bases from J, the gap between germline ends came to 12 bases. Here the CDR3 reads CASGLVLPRPEQFF. The CDR3 nucleotides read TGTGCTAGTGGTTTGGTACTCCCCCGCCCTGAGCAGTTCTTC.

This clone was counted only a few times. The genes are TRBV6-6 and TRBJ1-1; D perhaps matches TRBD1 (5 bases). Germline CDR1 MNHNY, CDR2 SVGAGI (reference sequence). The CDR3 is 13 amino acids. Trimming left V 5 bases short and J 6 bases short, with 13 bases between. CDR3: CASSRLGAAEAFF. CDR3 DNA: TGTGCCAGCAGTCGACTTGGGGCCGCTGAAGCTTTCTTT.

V is TRBV2 and J is TRBJ1-5, with no clear D. Germline-derived CDR1 and CDR2 are SNHLY and FYNNEI. Trimming left V 3 bases short and J 6 bases short, with 12 bases between. This CDR3 region has 14 residues. This CDR3 is CASSDRLAVQPQHF. The CDR3 DNA sequence: TGTGCCAGCAGTGATCGGCTCGCGGTTCAGCCCCAGCATTTT.

The chain joins TRBV5-1 to TRBJ1-1; D is uncertain. CDR3 length: 14 amino acids. V was trimmed by 1 base and J by 0 bases, leaving 7 bases between them. Germline V CDR1 and CDR2: SGHRS, YFSETQ. The CDR3 DNA is TGCGCCAGCAGCTTGAGCTCTTTGAACACTGAAGCTTTCTTT. Translation: CASSLSSLNTEAFF.

The V and J genes are TRBV19 and TRBJ2-7; D remains ambiguous. This CDR3 region has 12 residues. The germline V gene encodes CDR1 LNHDA and CDR2 SQIVND (reference sequence). The germline V and J ends were trimmed by 3 bases and 4 bases, with 7 bases remaining between them. The CDR3 spells CASSIPGYEQYF. DNA for the CDR3: TGTGCCAGTAGTATTCCCGGTTACGAGCAGTACTTC.

The V call is TRBV27, the J call TRBJ1-1, with TRBD1 matching over 9 bases. This CDR3 spans 15 amino acids. V was pared by 4 bases and J by 4 bases, with 7 bases of the junction left unmatched. The germline V gene has CDR1 MNHEY and CDR2 SMNVEV (reference sequence). The CDR3 DNA reads as TGTGCCAGCAGTTCGACAGGGGGAGTGGCCACTGAAGCTTTCTTT. It codes for CASSSTGGVATEAFF.

The chain employs TRBV30 and TRBJ1-4; the D is unclear. This CDR3 region has 15 residues. Germline CDR1 is GTSNPN and CDR2 is SVGIG (reference sequence). Trimming shortened V by 0 bases and J by 2 bases, and 10 bases separated the two germline ends. The CDR3 sequence is CAWSVSAGTNEKLFF. DNA of the CDR3: TGTGCCTGGAGTGTAAGTGCGGGGACTAATGAAAAACTGTTTTTT.